Presented here are 3 T cell receptor beta chains from one specimen sequenced in a study of cytomegalovirus exposure and HLA in healthy donors. In the PCR, 60 Vbeta and 13 Jbeta primers were used. Sequenced by immunoSEQ multiplex PCR; TCRdb stores in-frame clones only, minus some. Of about 93,000 clones listed, over 65% are singletons. Material: PBMCs. These receptors were obtained from a middle-aged man in good health and CMV-seronegative.

V gene TRBV5-1 combines with J gene TRBJ1-4, with D possibly being TRBD1 (5 bases). The V end was cut by 0 bases, the J end by 3 bases, with 12 bases between. CDR1 and CDR2 from the germline V gene are SGHRS and YFSETQ. The CDR3 sequence is 16 residues long. CDR3 nucleotides: TGCGCCAGCAGCTTGGGACAGATAAGGTCTAATGAAAAACTGTTTTTT. Translated, it gives CASSLGQIRSNEKLFF.

This clone was counted only a few times. V usage is TRBV19 and J usage is TRBJ2-7; TRBD1 agrees at 7 bases. The CDR3 sequence is 14 residues long. The V and J ends lost 3 bases and 3 bases, in that order; junction bases with no gene match: 5. Germline values: CDR1 LNHDA, CDR2 SQIVND (reference sequence). In DNA form, the CDR3 reads TGTGCCAGTAGTATGGGGACAGCCTACTACGAGCAGTACTTC. Protein sequence: CASSMGTAYYEQYF.

This sequence joins TRBV6-5 and TRBJ2-5, with D perhaps TRBD2 (6 bases). The CDR3 is 14 residues long. The ends were cut back, 0 bases at V and 11 bases at J, with 16 bases in the middle. CDR1 MNHEY and CDR2 SVGAGI come from the germline V gene. The CDR3 DNA reads TGTGCCAGCAGTTACTCGTCCGGGGGACTTGAGCAGTACTTC. It specifies CASSYSSGGLEQYF.